Below are 23 T cell receptor beta chains sequenced from a single sample in a study of CD8+ T cells in alopecia areata. Treatment described: oral pan-JAK inhibitor, 5-10 mg twice daily. RNA was extracted and reverse transcribed into cDNA as the sequencing template. Profiling relied on immunoSEQ multiplex PCR, and the TCRdb table lists in-frame clones only, not all of them. The profile shows 110,000 to 150,000 clones, roughly 82% of them singletons. The starting material was CD8+ T cells sorted from blood, obtained at week 4, from a patient treated with tofacitinib. These receptors were obtained from a human donor with alopecia areata.

V gene TRBV5-6 combines with J gene TRBJ1-3; a weak D match, TRBD1 (5 bases). The CDR3 loop spans 16 amino acids. V gave up 3 bases and J gave up 0 bases, with 13 bases separating them. Germline assignment: CDR1 SGHDT and CDR2 YYEEEE. This chain's CDR3 is CASSWGSVNSGNTIYF. In DNA, the CDR3 is TGTGCCAGCAGCTGGGGCTCGGTGAACTCTGGAAACACCATATATTTT.

The chain employs TRBV10-3 and TRBJ2-5, with D tentatively TRBD2 (5 bases). This CDR3 contains 15 residues. V lost 2 bases and J lost 1, with 11 bases in between. CDR1 ENHRY and CDR2 SYGVKD come from the germline V gene. The CDR3 is CAISEKPSRQETQYF. In DNA, the CDR3 is TGTGCCATCAGTGAGAAGCCTAGCCGCCAAGAGACCCAGTACTTC.

The chain recombines TRBV5-6 with TRBJ2-5, with 8 bases matching TRBD1. Germline CDR1 is SGHDT and CDR2 is YYEEEE. V was pared by 4 bases and J by 5 bases, with 4 bases of the junction left unmatched. This CDR3 is built from 13 residues. The CDR3 is CASSLGQAETQYF. CDR3 nucleotide sequence: TGTGCCAGCAGCCTGGGACAGGCGGAGACCCAGTACTTC.

This chain joins TRBV11-2 and TRBJ2-1; 9 nucleotides agree with TRBD2. In germline, CDR1 is SGHAT, CDR2 FQNNGV. V lost 1 base to trimming and J lost 5 bases; unmatched junction nucleotides: 9. This CDR3 has 17 residues. The CDR3 DNA sequence: TGTGCCAGCAGCTTAGTGGGCGGGGGGGCCGAGGACAATGAGCAGTTCTTC. Translation gives CASSLVGGGAEDNEQFF.

V is TRBV7-9 and J is TRBJ2-7; 7 nucleotides match TRBD1. Germline CDR1 and CDR2: SEHNR and FQNEAQ (reference sequence). The trim removed 4 bases at V and 6 bases at J, leaving 9 bases unmatched. The CDR3 runs 14 residues. CDR3 sequence reads: CASSSQDRRLEQYF. As DNA, the CDR3 is TGTGCCAGCAGCTCACAGGACAGGCGTCTCGAGCAGTACTTC.

V is TRBV7-9 and J is TRBJ2-7; the D gene could be TRBD1 or TRBD2 (5 bases each). The closer fit of TRBJ2-1 to the DNA end suggests the J call may be wrong. Germline V CDR1 and CDR2: SEHNR, FQNEAQ (reference sequence). The CDR3 is 17 residues long. The CDR3 here is CASSQGALAPEYNEQFF. DNA of the CDR3: TGTGCCAGCAGCCAAGGGGCGCTAGCTCCCGAGTACAATGAGCAGTTCTTC.

In its sample, this clone was seen a few times. The chain has TRBV10-3 and TRBJ2-7; 8 positions agree with TRBD1. Trimming at V came to 6 bases and at J to 4 bases, leaving 5 bases not matched to a gene. The CDR3 consists of 13 residues. CDR1 is ENHRY, CDR2 SYGVKD, per germline. CDR3 sequence: CAIRDRVGYEQYF. In DNA form, the CDR3 reads TGTGCCATCAGGGACAGGGTGGGGTACGAGCAGTACTTC.

The genes are TRBV12-5 and TRBJ2-3; the D call may be TRBD1 or TRBD2 (6 bases each). The germline V and J ends were trimmed by 9 bases and 7 bases, with 26 bases remaining between them. The CDR3 has 16 amino acids. The germline V gene encodes CDR1 LGHNT and CDR2 FRNRAP. The CDR3 spells CASAEGGIRQGNTQYF. The CDR3 coding sequence is TGTGCTAGCGCCGAAGGGGGGATACGCCAGGGAAATACGCAGTATTTT.

V gene TRBV7-6 combines with J gene TRBJ2-1; D unresolved. This CDR3 comprises 18 residues. Germline V gene data show CDR1 as SGHVS and CDR2 as FNYEAQ. Trimming left V 6 bases short and J 0 bases short, with 21 bases between. The CDR3 region has the DNA TGTGCCAGCAGTCGCCCCCGTACAGATAGAAGCTCCTACAATGAGCAGTTCTTC. Translating it yields CASSRPRTDRSSYNEQFF. Full variable domain (rest looked up from reference TRBV7-6 and TRBJ2-1): GAGVSQSPRYKVTKRGQDVALRCDPISGHVSLYWYRQALGQGPEFLTYFNYEAQQDKSGLPNDRFSAERPEGSISTLTIQRTEQRDSAMYRCASSRPRTDRSSYNEQFFGPGTRLTVL.

For the CDR3, the DNA is TGTGCCAGCAGCAAGGGACAGTTCCCGCTAAATGAAAAACTGTTTTTT. Translated, it gives CASSKGQFPLNEKLFF. This chain uses TRBV7-2 with TRBJ1-4, with 7 bases aligning to TRBD1. Germline V gene lookup returns CDR1 SGHTA and CDR2 FQGNSA. The CDR3 contains 16 residues. V lost 5 bases, J lost 5 bases, and 11 bases stayed unmatched. Full variable domain (outside the CDR3, taken from reference TRBV7-2 and TRBJ1-4): GAGVSQSPSNKVTEKGKDVELRCDPISGHTALYWYRQSLGQGLEFLIYFQGNSAPDKSGLPSDRFSAERTGGSVSTLTIQRTQQEDSAVYLCASSKGQFPLNEKLFFGSGTQLSVL.

The V and J genes are TRBV10-2 and TRBJ2-3; D ambiguous. Trimming took 8 bases from V and 0 from J, leaving 6 bases between them. Germline loops: CDR1 WSHSY, CDR2 SAAADI. The length of the CDR3 is 12 residues. CDR3 sequence reads: CASGSSTDTQYF. CDR3 nucleotides: TGCGCCAGCGGCTCTAGCACAGATACGCAGTATTTT.

The chain uses TRBV7-9 and TRBJ1-1, with D unresolved. The CDR3 loop spans 15 amino acids. V was shortened by 1 base and J by 4 bases, with 13 bases between the two germline ends. The germline gives CDR1 SEHNR, CDR2 FQNEAQ (reference sequence). CDR3 in amino acids: CASSLVGQRSTEAFF. DNA for the CDR3: TGTGCCAGCAGCTTAGTGGGTCAGAGGAGCACTGAAGCTTTCTTT.

The chain carries TRBV27 and TRBJ2-1; 11 positions match TRBD2. Germline CDR1 MNHEY, CDR2 SMNVEV (reference sequence). V dropped 8 bases and J dropped 7; count of bases not matched to a gene: 10. The CDR3 is 15 residues long. The CDR3 sequence: CASGYSGGAINEQFF. CDR3 coding DNA: TGTGCCAGCGGCTATAGCGGGGGGGCCATAAATGAGCAGTTCTTC.

The chain couples TRBV19 to TRBJ2-7; TRBD1 might be the D (5 bases). CDR1 LNHDA and CDR2 SQIVND come from the germline V gene (reference sequence). Trimming removed 6 bases from V and 1 base from J, with 13 bases in between. CDR3 length: 14 amino acids. For the CDR3, the DNA is TGTGCCAGTAGCAGGGAAGCCTCGTCCTACGAGCAGTACTTC. This codes for CASSREASSYEQYF.

The chain is built from TRBV11-2 and TRBJ2-5; 11 bases align to TRBD2. The CDR3 extends over 16 amino acids. Germline V gives CDR1 SGHAT, CDR2 FQNNGV. V lost 5 bases and J lost 5; bases outside the gene matches: 10. CDR3 residues: CASSHFSTSGVETQYF. The CDR3 DNA follows: TGTGCCAGCAGCCATTTCTCGACTAGCGGGGTTGAGACCCAGTACTTC. The full variable domain, rest sourced from reference TRBV11-2 and TRBJ2-5, is EAGVAQSPRYKIIEKRQSVAFWCNPISGHATLYWYQQILGQGPKLLIQFQNNGVVDDSQLPKDRFSAERLKGVDSTLKIQPAKLEDSAVYLCASSHFSTSGVETQYFGPGTRLLVL.

V usage is TRBV7-2 and J usage is TRBJ2-4; D perhaps matches TRBD2 (5 bases). The germline gives CDR1 SGHTA, CDR2 FQGNSA. V was shortened by 0 bases and J by 1 base, with 13 bases between the two germline ends. CDR3 length equals 17 residues. The CDR3 here is CASSLAPGSKAKNIQYF. The DNA for the CDR3 is TGTGCCAGCAGCTTAGCACCGGGGAGTAAGGCCAAAAACATTCAGTACTTC.

J is TRBJ1-5 and V is TRBV4-3; weak D call: TRBD1 (6 bases). This CDR3 has 16 residues. The germline gives CDR1 LGHNA, CDR2 YSLEER. V lost 0 bases to trimming and J lost 5 bases, with 14 bases between them. The DNA for the CDR3 is TGCGCCAGCAGCCAAGATTTAACAGGGCCTTATCAGCCCCAGCATTTT. The encoded protein is CASSQDLTGPYQPQHF.

This sequence joins TRBV15 and TRBJ2-4; TRBD2 matches at 7 bases. The germline gives CDR1 LNHNV, CDR2 YYDKDF (reference sequence). This CDR3 contains 17 residues. V lost 1 base and J lost 1; bases outside the gene matches: 7. CDR3 DNA sequence: TGTGCCACCAGCAGAGGAGGGAGGGGAGAGGCCAAAAACATTCAGTACTTC. The encoded protein is CATSRGGRGEAKNIQYF. The whole variable domain, remainder taken from reference TRBV15 and TRBJ2-4, is DAMVIQNPRYQVTQFGKPVTLSCSQTLNHNVMYWYQQKSSQAPKLLFHYYDKDFNNEADTPDNFQSRRPNTSFCFLDIRSPGLGDTAMYLCATSRGGRGEAKNIQYFGAGTRLSVL.

The V gene is TRBV15, the J gene TRBJ1-2; D gene ambiguous. Trimming took 1 base from V and 2 from J, leaving 14 bases between them. Germline CDR1 and CDR2: LNHNV and YYDKDF (reference sequence). This CDR3 is built from 16 residues. Here the CDR3 DNA reads TGTGCCACCAGCAGAGTCCGACACTCCCCCAACTATGGCTACACCTTC. Residues: CATSRVRHSPNYGYTF. The full variable domain, with the rest looked up from reference TRBV15 and TRBJ1-2, is DAMVIQNPRYQVTQFGKPVTLSCSQTLNHNVMYWYQQKSSQAPKLLFHYYDKDFNNEADTPDNFQSRRPNTSFCFLDIRSPGLGDTAMYLCATSRVRHSPNYGYTFGSGTRLTVV.

This clone was seen once. The chain couples TRBV15 to TRBJ2-2; D is unclear. The length of the CDR3 is 12 residues. Trimming shortened V by 10 bases and J by 4 bases, and 10 bases separated the two germline ends. In germline, CDR1 is LNHNV, CDR2 YYDKDF (reference sequence). The CDR3 DNA reads as TGTGCCATCCTAAATCTCACCGGGGAGCTGTTTTTT. As protein: CAILNLTGELFF.

The J gene is TRBJ2-2, the V gene TRBV29-1; possible D gene TRBD1, 6 bases. CDR1 and CDR2 from the germline V gene are SQVTM and ANQGSEA. This CDR3 region has 14 residues. Deletions cut 7 bases from V and 7 bases from J, with 19 bases between. CDR3 amino acids: CSAQGTPGGGELFF. In nucleotides, the CDR3 is TGCAGCGCACAGGGTACCCCCGGTGGCGGGGAGCTGTTTTTT.

The chain couples TRBV27 to TRBJ2-7; D gene uncertain. Trimming took 0 bases from V and 1 from J, leaving 7 bases between them. This CDR3 has 14 amino acids. CDR1 MNHEY and CDR2 SMNVEV come from the germline V gene (reference sequence). In DNA, the CDR3 is TGTGCCAGCAGTTTATCTCAAGGTTCCTACGAGCAGTACTTC. Encoded protein: CASSLSQGSYEQYF.

The chain joins TRBV5-6 to TRBJ2-1; no clear D. In germline, CDR1 is SGHDT, CDR2 YYEEEE. V gave up 2 bases and J gave up 7 bases, with 10 bases separating them. The CDR3 is 13 residues long. The CDR3 loop is CASSFFLANEQFF. CDR3 nucleotide sequence: TGTGCCAGCAGCTTCTTCTTAGCTAATGAGCAGTTCTTC. Full variable domain (missing parts from reference TRBV5-6 and TRBJ2-1): DAGVTQSPTHLIKTRGQQVTLRCSPKSGHDTVSWYQQALGQGPQFIFQYYEEEERQRGNFPDRFSGHQFPNYSSELNVNALLLGDSALYLCASSFFLANEQFFGPGTRLTVL.